Listed below are T cell receptor beta chains from one sample, sequenced in a study of T cell changes during pregnancy in multiple sclerosis. Here immunoSEQ multiplex PCR was the method, and the copy in TCRdb shows in-frame clones only, minus some. The sample lists some 120,000 clones, roughly 90% occurring once. The specimen comprised peripheral blood, sampled in the third trimester of pregnancy. Receptor source: a female donor with multiple sclerosis, enrolled in a pregnancy study. Both conserved end residues are part of each CDR3. Fields, in order: V gene, clone size, J gene, D gene, CDR3 protein, CDR3 DNA. A D gene is named only where the DNA matches it firmly. Clone size is stated in some rows and not others, as once, few, many or a class when expanded.

v_call: TRBV27; clone_size: NA; j_call: TRBJ2-7; d_call: TRBD2; cdr3_aa: CASRLLAGGYYEQYF; cdr3_nt: TGTGCCAGCAGACTACTAGCGGGAGGGTACTACGAGCAGTACTTC
v_call: TRBV7-3; clone_size: NA; j_call: TRBJ1-1; d_call: NA; cdr3_aa: CASSLDRLNTEAFF; cdr3_nt: TGTGCCAGCAGCCTTGACAGGTTGAACACTGAAGCTTTCTTT
v_call: TRBV5-1; clone_size: NA; j_call: TRBJ1-6; d_call: TRBD1; cdr3_aa: CASSLDYRDRVSPLHF; cdr3_nt: TGCGCCAGCAGCTTGGACTACCGGGACAGGGTTTCACCCCTCCACTTT
v_call: TRBV10-3; clone_size: NA; j_call: TRBJ1-2; d_call: TRBD1; cdr3_aa: CAISERGNEGAGYTF; cdr3_nt: TGTGCCATCAGTGAGCGGGGGAATGAGGGGGCTGGCTACACCTTC
v_call: TRBV18; clone_size: NA; j_call: TRBJ2-2; d_call: NA; cdr3_aa: CASSPRQLTNTGELFF; cdr3_nt: TGTGCCAGCTCACCACGGCAGTTAACGAACACCGGGGAGCTGTTTTTT
v_call: TRBV28; clone_size: NA; j_call: TRBJ2-3; d_call: TRBD2; cdr3_aa: CASSLGGRGRSTQYF; cdr3_nt: TGTGCCAGCAGTTTGGGCGGGAGGGGGAGGAGTACGCAGTATTTT
v_call: TRBV18; clone_size: NA; j_call: TRBJ1-1; d_call: NA; cdr3_aa: CASSPSSGEAEAFF; cdr3_nt: TGTGCCAGCTCACCGTCTTCGGGGGAGGCTGAAGCTTTCTTT
v_call: TRBV7-8; clone_size: once; j_call: TRBJ2-3; d_call: NA; cdr3_aa: CASSLGEKRDTQYF; cdr3_nt: TGTGCCAGCAGCTTGGGCGAAAAACGGGATACGCAGTATTTT
v_call: TRBV11-3; clone_size: NA; j_call: TRBJ2-1; d_call: NA; cdr3_aa: CASSLDSPGILYNEQFF; cdr3_nt: TGTGCCAGCAGCTTAGATTCGCCAGGGATACTCTACAATGAGCAGTTCTTC
v_call: TRBV5-4; clone_size: once; j_call: TRBJ1-6; d_call: TRBD1; cdr3_aa: CASSARRAQGDSALHF; cdr3_nt: TGTGCCAGCAGCGCTAGGCGGGCCCAGGGGGATTCGGCCCTCCACTTT
v_call: TRBV5-4; clone_size: NA; j_call: TRBJ1-2; d_call: NA; cdr3_aa: CASSSRDINYGYTF; cdr3_nt: TGTGCCAGCAGCAGCCGGGACATAAACTATGGCTACACCTTC